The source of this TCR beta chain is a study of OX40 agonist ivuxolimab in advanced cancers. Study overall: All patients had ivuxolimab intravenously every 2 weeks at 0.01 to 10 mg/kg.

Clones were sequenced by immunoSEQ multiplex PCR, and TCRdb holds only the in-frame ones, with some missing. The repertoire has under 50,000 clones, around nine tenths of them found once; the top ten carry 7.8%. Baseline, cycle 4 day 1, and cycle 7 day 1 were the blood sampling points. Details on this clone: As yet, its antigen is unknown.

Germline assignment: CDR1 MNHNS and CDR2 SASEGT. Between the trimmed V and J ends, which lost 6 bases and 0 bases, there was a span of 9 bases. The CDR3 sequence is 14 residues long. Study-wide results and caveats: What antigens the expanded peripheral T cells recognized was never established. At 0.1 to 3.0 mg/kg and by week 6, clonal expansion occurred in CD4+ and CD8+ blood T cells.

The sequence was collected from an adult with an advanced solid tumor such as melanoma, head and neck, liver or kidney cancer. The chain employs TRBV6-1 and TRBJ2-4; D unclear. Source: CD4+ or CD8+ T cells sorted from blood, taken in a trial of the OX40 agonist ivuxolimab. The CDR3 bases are TGTGCCAGCAGGAAGTTGTTAGCCAAAAACATTCAGTACTTC. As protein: CASRKLLAKNIQYF.